Listed below are T cell receptor beta chains from one sample, sequenced in a study of T-cell reconstitution after alpha-beta-depleted transplantation in children. Using its own MiXCR run on the PCR reads, TCRdb lists one record per CDR3 protein. The sample has about 340,000 distinct CDR3 sequences; 13% are singletons. The source material was PBMCs, sampled from the stem cell graft. The receptors come from a human donor who donated a stem cell graft to a child with Fanconi anemia. The CDR3 runs from the conserved cysteine through the conserved F or W. The D gene is left open where the match is weak. Size is stated for part of the rows, as once, few or many counts, or as a class when the clone is expanded.

clone_size: few
v_call: TRBV7-8
d_call: TRBD1
cdr3_aa: CASSSGGRRSTDTQFF

clone_size: many
v_call: TRBV4-1
d_call: TRBD1
cdr3_aa: CASSQARQGREDSPLHF

clone_size: many
v_call: TRBV9
d_call: TRBD2
cdr3_aa: CASSPSGSYNEQFF

clone_size: many
v_call: TRBV7-9
d_call: -
cdr3_aa: CASSWDTQYF

clone_size: -
v_call: TRBV7-2
d_call: TRBD2
cdr3_aa: CASFSGDFYNEQFF

clone_size: many
v_call: TRBV2
d_call: TRBD2
cdr3_aa: CASSQTSGGANTQYF

clone_size: few
v_call: TRBV20-1
d_call: -
cdr3_aa: CSASGDSYGYTF

clone_size: many
v_call: TRBV29-1
d_call: -
cdr3_aa: CSVEVANYGYTF

clone_size: many
v_call: TRBV24-1
d_call: -
cdr3_aa: CATSDGIGETQYF

clone_size: -
v_call: TRBV5-1
d_call: -
cdr3_aa: CASSLVGGSADTQYF

clone_size: few
v_call: TRBV12-3/TRBV12-4
d_call: -
cdr3_aa: CASSKTSPTYEQYF

clone_size: few
v_call: TRBV5-6
d_call: -
cdr3_aa: CASSLLRGAYGYTF

clone_size: many
v_call: TRBV10-3
d_call: TRBD2
cdr3_aa: CAISDRSGGADEQFF

clone_size: -
v_call: TRBV7-8
d_call: -
cdr3_aa: CASTVTVGDSPLHF

clone_size: many
v_call: TRBV12-3/TRBV12-4
d_call: TRBD1
cdr3_aa: CASSHPQGQGNTGELFF

clone_size: many
v_call: TRBV4-3
d_call: TRBD1
cdr3_aa: CASSYDRGTGELFF

clone_size: few
v_call: TRBV12-3/TRBV12-4
d_call: -
cdr3_aa: CASRSDRNTQYF

clone_size: few
v_call: TRBV5-1
d_call: -
cdr3_aa: CASSSVLGETQYF

clone_size: -
v_call: TRBV20-1
d_call: -
cdr3_aa: CSAPLGADTINQPQHF

clone_size: -
v_call: TRBV7-9
d_call: TRBD1
cdr3_aa: CASSLVGTGGFGQPQHF

clone_size: few
v_call: TRBV6-9
d_call: -
cdr3_aa: CASSPPRGTYYGYTF

clone_size: -
v_call: TRBV12-3/TRBV12-4
d_call: TRBD1
cdr3_aa: CASSSVTGVNTGELFF

clone_size: -
v_call: TRBV20-1
d_call: TRBD1
cdr3_aa: CSASRDRVVKEQFF

clone_size: few
v_call: TRBV3-1
d_call: TRBD1
cdr3_aa: CASSLGTAGSEKLFF

clone_size: few
v_call: TRBV20-1
d_call: -
cdr3_aa: CSAPENEQFF

clone_size: few
v_call: TRBV5-1
d_call: TRBD1
cdr3_aa: CASSFGTGDYNEQFF

clone_size: -
v_call: TRBV6-1
d_call: TRBD1
cdr3_aa: CASSPKQGAMNTEAFF

clone_size: few
v_call: TRBV11-2
d_call: -
cdr3_aa: CASSLDRGRKYGYTF

clone_size: many
v_call: TRBV11-2
d_call: -
cdr3_aa: CASSLDRNRVQFF

clone_size: few
v_call: TRBV6-5
d_call: -
cdr3_aa: CASSLGFSYNEQFF

clone_size: -
v_call: TRBV5-8
d_call: TRBD2
cdr3_aa: CASSPGLASYNEQFF

clone_size: few
v_call: TRBV5-1
d_call: TRBD1
cdr3_aa: CASSWGTGVNEQFF

clone_size: -
v_call: TRBV29-1
d_call: -
cdr3_aa: CSSGRDVYTEAFF

clone_size: many
v_call: TRBV29-1
d_call: -
cdr3_aa: CSVDAAATDTQYF

clone_size: many
v_call: TRBV5-1
d_call: -
cdr3_aa: CASSQQGNTIYF

clone_size: many
v_call: TRBV27
d_call: -
cdr3_aa: CASSLGVPTDTQYF

clone_size: few
v_call: TRBV5-1
d_call: -
cdr3_aa: CASSAGTHNYEQYF

clone_size: -
v_call: TRBV5-1
d_call: -
cdr3_aa: CASSLVGATGELFF

clone_size: few
v_call: TRBV3-1
d_call: TRBD2
cdr3_aa: CASSQVPSGGLTDTQYF

clone_size: many
v_call: TRBV28
d_call: TRBD1
cdr3_aa: CASSGGQYLLHF

clone_size: -
v_call: TRBV28
d_call: -
cdr3_aa: CASSSSVSANEKLFF

clone_size: -
v_call: TRBV5-4
d_call: TRBD2
cdr3_aa: CASSPRSGGGRETQYF

clone_size: -
v_call: TRBV5-1
d_call: -
cdr3_aa: CASSWGLYNEQFF

clone_size: -
v_call: TRBV4-3
d_call: -
cdr3_aa: CASSQRQMSSPLHF

clone_size: -
v_call: TRBV6-2/TRBV6-3
d_call: -
cdr3_aa: CASRGDGSSYNEQFF

clone_size: -
v_call: TRBV28
d_call: -
cdr3_aa: CASSSLRPGGTPDTQYF

clone_size: many
v_call: TRBV5-1
d_call: TRBD2
cdr3_aa: CASSSGGARSVDTQYF

clone_size: many
v_call: TRBV28
d_call: -
cdr3_aa: CASTEEVDYGYTF

clone_size: many
v_call: TRBV11-2
d_call: TRBD1
cdr3_aa: CASSLEFTGGGTDTQYF

clone_size: -
v_call: TRBV4-2
d_call: -
cdr3_aa: CASIQVRQDNQPQHF

clone_size: -
v_call: TRBV10-3
d_call: TRBD2
cdr3_aa: CAISDGGERFF

clone_size: many
v_call: TRBV5-1
d_call: -
cdr3_aa: CASSADGAGELFF

clone_size: many
v_call: TRBV12-3/TRBV12-4
d_call: -
cdr3_aa: CASSTSEEPQHF

clone_size: -
v_call: TRBV7-9
d_call: -
cdr3_aa: CATTQGTHLHF

clone_size: -
v_call: TRBV25-1
d_call: TRBD1
cdr3_aa: CAEKGTGNYGYTF